This TCR beta chain came from a study of breast tumors, draining lymph nodes, adjacent tissues. Each CDR3 protein is one row after TCRdb ran MiXCR on the multiplex PCR reads. Of under 70,000 distinct CDR3 sequences in the sample, 40% to 45% were seen once. The V gene's germline CDR1 is GTSNPN and CDR2 SVGIG (reference sequence). After removal of 0 bases from V and 11 bases from J, the junction contained 7 bases not matched to a gene. CDR3 length: 14 amino acids. The chain is built from TRBV30 and TRBJ2-1, with 10 bases fitting TRBD2. This clonotype was obtained from a female donor with breast cancer. Some clones in this sample may be carry-over from other donors' samples. What was sequenced was breast tumor tissue. As DNA, the CDR3 is TGTGCCTGGAGTGTTGGGCTAGCGGGGGATAAGCAGTTCTTC. Protein: CAWSVGLAGDKQFF.